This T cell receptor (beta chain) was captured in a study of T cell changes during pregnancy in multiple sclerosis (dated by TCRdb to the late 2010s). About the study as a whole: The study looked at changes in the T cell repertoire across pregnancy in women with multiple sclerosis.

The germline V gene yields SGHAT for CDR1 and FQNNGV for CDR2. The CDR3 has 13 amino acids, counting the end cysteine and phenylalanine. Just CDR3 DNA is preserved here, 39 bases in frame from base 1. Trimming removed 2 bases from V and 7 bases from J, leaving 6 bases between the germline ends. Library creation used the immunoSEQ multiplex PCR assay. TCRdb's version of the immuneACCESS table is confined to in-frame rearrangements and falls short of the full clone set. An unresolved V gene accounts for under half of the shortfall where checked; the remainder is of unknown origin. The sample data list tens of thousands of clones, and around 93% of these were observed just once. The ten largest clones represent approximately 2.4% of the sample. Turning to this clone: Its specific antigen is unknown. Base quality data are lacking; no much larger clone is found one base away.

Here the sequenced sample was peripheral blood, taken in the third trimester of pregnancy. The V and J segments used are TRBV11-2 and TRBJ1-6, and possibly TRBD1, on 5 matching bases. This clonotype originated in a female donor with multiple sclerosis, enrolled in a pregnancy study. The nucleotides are TGTGCCAGCAGCTTACGGGGGAATTCACCCCTCCACTTT. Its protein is CASSLRGNSPLHF.